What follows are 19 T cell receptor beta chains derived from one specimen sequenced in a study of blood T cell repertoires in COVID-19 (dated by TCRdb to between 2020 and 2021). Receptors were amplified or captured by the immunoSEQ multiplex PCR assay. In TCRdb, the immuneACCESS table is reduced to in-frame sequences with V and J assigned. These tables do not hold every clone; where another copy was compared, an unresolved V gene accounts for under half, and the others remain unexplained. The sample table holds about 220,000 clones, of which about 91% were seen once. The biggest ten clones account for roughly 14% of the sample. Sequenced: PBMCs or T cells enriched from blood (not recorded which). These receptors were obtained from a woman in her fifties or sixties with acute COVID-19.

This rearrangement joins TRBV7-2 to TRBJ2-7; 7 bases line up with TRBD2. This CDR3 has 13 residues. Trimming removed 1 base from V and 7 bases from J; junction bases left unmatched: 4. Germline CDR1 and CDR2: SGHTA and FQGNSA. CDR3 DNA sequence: TGTGCCAGCAGCTTAGAACGGCGGGAGGAGCAGTACTTC. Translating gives CASSLERREEQYF.

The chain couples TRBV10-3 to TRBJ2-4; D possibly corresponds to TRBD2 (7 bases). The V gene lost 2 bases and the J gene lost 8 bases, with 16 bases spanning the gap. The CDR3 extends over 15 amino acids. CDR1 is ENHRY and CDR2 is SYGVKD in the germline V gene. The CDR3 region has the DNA TGTGCCATCAGTGAGGGGGCTTCGCGGGGGCACATTCAGTACTTC. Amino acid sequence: CAISEGASRGHIQYF.

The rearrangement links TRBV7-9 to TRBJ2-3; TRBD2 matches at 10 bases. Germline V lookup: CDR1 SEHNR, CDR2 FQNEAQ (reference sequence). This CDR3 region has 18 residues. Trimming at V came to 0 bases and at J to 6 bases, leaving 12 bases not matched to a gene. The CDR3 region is CASSLAGRLAGVVDTQYF. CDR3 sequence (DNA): TGTGCCAGCAGCTTAGCGGGTCGCCTAGCGGGAGTTGTGGATACGCAGTATTTT. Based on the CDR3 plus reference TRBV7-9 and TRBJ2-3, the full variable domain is DTGVSQNPRHKITKRGQNVTFRCDPISEHNRLYWYRQTLGQGPEFLTYFQNEAQLEKSRLLSDRFSAERPKGSFSTLEIQRTEQGDSAMYLCASSLAGRLAGVVDTQYFGPGTRLTVL.

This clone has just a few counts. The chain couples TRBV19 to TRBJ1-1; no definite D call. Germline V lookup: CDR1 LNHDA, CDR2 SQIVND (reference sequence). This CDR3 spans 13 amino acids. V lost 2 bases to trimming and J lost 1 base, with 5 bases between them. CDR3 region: CASSISGNTEAFF. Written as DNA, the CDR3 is TGTGCCAGTAGTATATCGGGGAACACTGAAGCTTTCTTT.

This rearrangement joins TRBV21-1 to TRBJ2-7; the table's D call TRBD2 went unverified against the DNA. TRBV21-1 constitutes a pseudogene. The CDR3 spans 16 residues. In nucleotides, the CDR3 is TGTGCCAGCAGCGCCACCTCCGGGACTGACGTTTACGAGCAGTACTTC. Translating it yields CASSATSGTDVYEQYF.

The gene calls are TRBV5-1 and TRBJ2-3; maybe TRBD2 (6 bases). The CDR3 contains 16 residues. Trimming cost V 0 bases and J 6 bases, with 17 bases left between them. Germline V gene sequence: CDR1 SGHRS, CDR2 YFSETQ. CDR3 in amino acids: CASSLAPGRELDTQYF. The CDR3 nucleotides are TGCGCCAGCAGCTTGGCCCCCGGTCGGGAGTTGGATACGCAGTATTTT.

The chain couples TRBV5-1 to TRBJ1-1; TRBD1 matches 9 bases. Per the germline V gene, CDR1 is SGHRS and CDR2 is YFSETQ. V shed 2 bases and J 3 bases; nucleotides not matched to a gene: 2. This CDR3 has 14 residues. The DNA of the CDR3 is TGCGCCAGCAGCTTTGGGACAGGGTACACTGAAGCTTTCTTT. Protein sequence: CASSFGTGYTEAFF.

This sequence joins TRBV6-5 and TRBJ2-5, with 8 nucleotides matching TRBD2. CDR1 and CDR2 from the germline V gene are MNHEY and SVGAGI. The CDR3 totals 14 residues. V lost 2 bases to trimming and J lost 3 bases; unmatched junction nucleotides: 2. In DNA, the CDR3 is TGTGCCAGCAGTTACGGGACTAGGGAAGAGACCCAGTACTTC. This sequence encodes CASSYGTREETQYF.

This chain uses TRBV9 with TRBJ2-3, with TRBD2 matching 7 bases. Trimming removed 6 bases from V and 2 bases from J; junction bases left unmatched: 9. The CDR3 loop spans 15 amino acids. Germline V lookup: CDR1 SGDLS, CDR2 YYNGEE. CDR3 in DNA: TGTGCCAGCATGGCGGGGGTGACGGACACAGATACGCAGTATTTT. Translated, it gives CASMAGVTDTDTQYF.

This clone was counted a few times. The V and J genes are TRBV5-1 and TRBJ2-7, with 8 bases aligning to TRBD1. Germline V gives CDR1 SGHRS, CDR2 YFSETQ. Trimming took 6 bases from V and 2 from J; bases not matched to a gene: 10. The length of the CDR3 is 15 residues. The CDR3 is CASKPGGTGTYEQYF. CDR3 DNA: TGCGCCAGCAAACCTGGGGGGACAGGAACCTACGAGCAGTACTTC.

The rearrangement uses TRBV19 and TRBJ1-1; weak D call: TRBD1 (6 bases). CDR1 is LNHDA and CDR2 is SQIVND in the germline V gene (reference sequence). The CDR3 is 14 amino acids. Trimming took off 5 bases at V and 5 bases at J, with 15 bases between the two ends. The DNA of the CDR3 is TGTGCCAGTAGTGGGACACCCTCGAGGACTGAAGCTTTCTTT. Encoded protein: CASSGTPSRTEAFF.

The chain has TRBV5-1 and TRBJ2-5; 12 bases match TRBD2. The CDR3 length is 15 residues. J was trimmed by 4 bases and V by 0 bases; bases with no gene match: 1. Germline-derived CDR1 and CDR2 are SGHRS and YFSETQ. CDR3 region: CASSLVTSGRETQYF. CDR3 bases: TGCGCCAGCAGCTTGGTGACTAGCGGGAGAGAGACCCAGTACTTC.

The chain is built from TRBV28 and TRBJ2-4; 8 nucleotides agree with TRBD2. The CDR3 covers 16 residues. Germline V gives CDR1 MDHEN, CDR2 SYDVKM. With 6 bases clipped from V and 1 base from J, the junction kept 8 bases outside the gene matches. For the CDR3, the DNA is TGTGCCAGCAGCGGGGCGGGGGGCGCTGCCAAAAACATTCAGTACTTC. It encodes CASSGAGGAAKNIQYF.

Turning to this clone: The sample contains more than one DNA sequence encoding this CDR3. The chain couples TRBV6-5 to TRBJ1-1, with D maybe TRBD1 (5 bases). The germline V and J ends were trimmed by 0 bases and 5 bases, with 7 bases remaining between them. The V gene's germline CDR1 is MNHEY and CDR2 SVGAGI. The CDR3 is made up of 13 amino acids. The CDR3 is CASSYSGGTEAFF. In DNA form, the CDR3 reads TGTGCCAGCAGTTACTCGGGGGGTACTGAAGCTTTCTTT.

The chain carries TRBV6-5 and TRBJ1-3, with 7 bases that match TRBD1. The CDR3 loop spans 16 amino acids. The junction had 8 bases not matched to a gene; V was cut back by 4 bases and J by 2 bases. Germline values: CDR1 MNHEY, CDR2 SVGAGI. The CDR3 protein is CASSSTHRGPGNTIYF. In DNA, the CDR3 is TGTGCCAGCAGTTCCACACACAGGGGTCCTGGAAACACCATATATTTT.

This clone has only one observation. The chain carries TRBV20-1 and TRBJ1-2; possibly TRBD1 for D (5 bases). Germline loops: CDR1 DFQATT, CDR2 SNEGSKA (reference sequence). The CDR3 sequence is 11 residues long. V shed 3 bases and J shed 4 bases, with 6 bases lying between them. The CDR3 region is CSASDSYGYTF. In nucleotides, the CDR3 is TGCAGTGCTAGCGACAGCTATGGCTACACCTTC.

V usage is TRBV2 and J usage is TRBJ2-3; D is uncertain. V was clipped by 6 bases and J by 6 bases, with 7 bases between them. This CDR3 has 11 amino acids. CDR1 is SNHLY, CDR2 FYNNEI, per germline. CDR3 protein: CASSSSDTQYF. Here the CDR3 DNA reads TGTGCCAGCAGCTCCTCGGATACGCAGTATTTT.

This CDR3 is CASSQGATGNTIYF. The CDR3 region has the DNA TGTGCCAGCAGCCAAGGGGCAACTGGAAACACCATATATTTT. The genes are TRBV3-1 (or the pseudogene TRBV3-2) and TRBJ1-3, with D unresolved. Trimming cost V 1 base and J 2 bases, with 6 bases left between them. CDR1 and CDR2 from the germline V gene are LGHDT and YNNKEL (reference sequence). The CDR3 runs to 14 residues.

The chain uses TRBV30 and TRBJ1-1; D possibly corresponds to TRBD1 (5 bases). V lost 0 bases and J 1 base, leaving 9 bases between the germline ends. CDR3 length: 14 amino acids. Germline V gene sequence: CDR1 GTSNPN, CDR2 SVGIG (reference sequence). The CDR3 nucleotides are TGTGCCTGGAGTGTGGGAGGACAGAACACTGAAGCTTTCTTT. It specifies CAWSVGGQNTEAFF.